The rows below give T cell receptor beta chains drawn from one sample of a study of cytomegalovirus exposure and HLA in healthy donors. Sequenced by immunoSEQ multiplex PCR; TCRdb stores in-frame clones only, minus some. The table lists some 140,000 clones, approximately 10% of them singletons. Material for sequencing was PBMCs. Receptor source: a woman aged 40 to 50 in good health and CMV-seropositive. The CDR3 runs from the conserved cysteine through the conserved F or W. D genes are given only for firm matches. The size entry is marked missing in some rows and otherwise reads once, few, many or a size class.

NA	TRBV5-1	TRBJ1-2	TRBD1	CASSLGTGAGGYTF	TGCGCCAGCAGCTTGGGGACAGGGGCGGGAGGCTACACCTTC
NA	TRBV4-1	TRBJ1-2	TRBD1	CASSRTGLGYTF	TGCGCCAGCAGCCGGACAGGTCTTGGCTACACCTTC
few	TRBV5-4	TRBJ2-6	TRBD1	CASSLAGKGAWGANVLTF	TGTGCCAGCAGCTTGGCCGGGAAGGGGGCATGGGGGGCCAACGTCCTGACTTTC
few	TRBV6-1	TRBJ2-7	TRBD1	CASGQGIYEQYF	TGTGCCAGCGGACAGGGGATCTACGAGCAGTACTTC
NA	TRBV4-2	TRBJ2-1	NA	CASSRDLTLIYNEQFF	TGTGCCAGCAGCCGGGACTTAACGCTGATATACAATGAGCAGTTCTTC
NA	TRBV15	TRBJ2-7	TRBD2	CATSRDAGGLNEQYF	TGTGCCACCAGCAGAGATGCGGGGGGGCTGAACGAGCAGTACTTC
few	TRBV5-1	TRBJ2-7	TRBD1	CASSLGQGDGEQYF	TGCGCCAGCAGCTTGGGACAGGGCGACGGCGAGCAGTACTTC
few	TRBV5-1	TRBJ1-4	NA	CASSFIRATNEKLFF	TGCGCCAGCAGCTTCATCAGGGCTACTAATGAAAAACTGTTTTTT
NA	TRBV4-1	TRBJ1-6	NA	CASSHPGLGFSPLHF	TGCGCCAGCAGCCACCCGGGACTGGGGTTTTCACCCCTCCACTTT
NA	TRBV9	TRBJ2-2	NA	CASSVGAGRNTGELFF	TGTGCCAGCAGCGTAGGGGCGGGGAGGAACACCGGGGAGCTGTTTTTT
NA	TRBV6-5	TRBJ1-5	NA	CASSSRGGGGQPQHF	TGTGCCAGCAGTTCAAGGGGCGGCGGGGGGCAGCCCCAGCATTTT
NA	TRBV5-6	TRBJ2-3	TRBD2	CASSLVAGGTDTQYF	TGTGCCAGCAGCTTGGTAGCGGGGGGAACAGATACGCAGTATTTT
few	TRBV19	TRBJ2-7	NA	CASSHSAGQGEQYF	TGTGCCAGTAGCCATTCCGCAGGGCAGGGCGAGCAGTACTTC
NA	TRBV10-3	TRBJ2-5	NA	CAISEGLGGETQYF	TGTGCCATCAGTGAGGGATTGGGGGGAGAGACCCAGTACTTC
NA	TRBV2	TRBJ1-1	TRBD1	CASSQDRGRGTEAFF	TGTGCCAGCAGTCAGGACAGGGGTAGGGGCACTGAAGCTTTCTTT
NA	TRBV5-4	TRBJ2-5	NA	CASSTGGFQETQYF	TGTGCCAGCAGCACCGGGGGTTTCCAAGAGACCCAGTACTTC
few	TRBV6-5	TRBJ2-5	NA	CASSPGWETQYF	TGTGCCAGCAGTCCAGGGTGGGAGACCCAGTACTTC
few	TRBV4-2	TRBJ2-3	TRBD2	CASSQDSTSGQVFSQYF	TGTGCCAGCAGCCAAGATTCGACTAGCGGTCAGGTATTCTCGCAGTATTTT
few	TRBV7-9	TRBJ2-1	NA	CASSPAGSSYNEQFF	TGTGCCAGCAGCCCCGCAGGTTCCTCCTACAATGAGCAGTTCTTC
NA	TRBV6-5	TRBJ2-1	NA	CASSPGANEQFF	TGTGCCAGCAGCCCCGGAGCCAATGAGCAGTTCTTC
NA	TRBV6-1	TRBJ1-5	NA	CASSEAAGSSNQPQHF	TGTGCCAGCAGTGAAGCCGCAGGGTCGAGCAATCAGCCCCAGCATTTT
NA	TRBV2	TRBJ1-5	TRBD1	CASTGTEGVQPQHF	TGTGCCAGCACCGGGACAGAGGGGGTACAGCCCCAGCATTTT
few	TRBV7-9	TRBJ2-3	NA	CASSLEIQTDTQYF	TGTGCCAGCAGCTTAGAAATCCAAACAGATACGCAGTATTTT
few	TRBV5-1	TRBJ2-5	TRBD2	CASSSVGLEEQETQYF	TGCGCCAGCAGCTCGGTTGGACTAGAGGAACAAGAGACCCAGTACTTC
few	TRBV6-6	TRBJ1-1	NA	CASRETGTGGTEAFF	TGTGCCAGCAGGGAAACCGGGACTGGGGGCACTGAAGCTTTCTTT
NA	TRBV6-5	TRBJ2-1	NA	CASSSDRLAYNEQFF	TGTGCCAGCAGCTCAGACAGATTAGCCTACAATGAGCAGTTCTTC
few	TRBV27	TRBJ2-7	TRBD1	CASSLLPDRAYEQYF	TGTGCCAGCAGTTTATTACCGGACAGGGCTTACGAGCAGTACTTC
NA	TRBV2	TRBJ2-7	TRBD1	CASRPDRAPTYEQYF	TGTGCCAGCAGACCCGACAGGGCCCCAACCTACGAGCAGTACTTC
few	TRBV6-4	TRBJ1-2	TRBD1	CASSADRGYGYTF	TGTGCCAGCAGTGCCGACAGGGGCTATGGCTACACCTTC
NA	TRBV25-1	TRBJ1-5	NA	CASSATGSNQPQHF	TGTGCCAGCAGTGCCACGGGGAGCAATCAGCCCCAGCATTTT
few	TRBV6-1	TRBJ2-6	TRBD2	CASSDWSSGGSGANVLTF	TGTGCCAGCAGTGACTGGTCTAGCGGGGGCTCTGGGGCCAACGTCCTGACTTTC
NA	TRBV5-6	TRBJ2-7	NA	CASSFGDYEQYF	TGTGCCAGCAGCTTCGGGGATTACGAGCAGTACTTC
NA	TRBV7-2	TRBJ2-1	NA	CASSSSGTTNEQFF	TGTGCCAGCAGTTCCTCCGGGACAACCAATGAGCAGTTCTTC
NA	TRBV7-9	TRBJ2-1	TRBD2	CASTLTSGSYNEQFF	TGTGCCAGCACCTTGACTAGCGGCTCCTACAATGAGCAGTTCTTC
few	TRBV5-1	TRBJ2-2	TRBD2	CASSLIAGGMDGELFF	TGCGCCAGCAGCTTAATAGCGGGGGGCATGGACGGGGAGCTGTTTTTT